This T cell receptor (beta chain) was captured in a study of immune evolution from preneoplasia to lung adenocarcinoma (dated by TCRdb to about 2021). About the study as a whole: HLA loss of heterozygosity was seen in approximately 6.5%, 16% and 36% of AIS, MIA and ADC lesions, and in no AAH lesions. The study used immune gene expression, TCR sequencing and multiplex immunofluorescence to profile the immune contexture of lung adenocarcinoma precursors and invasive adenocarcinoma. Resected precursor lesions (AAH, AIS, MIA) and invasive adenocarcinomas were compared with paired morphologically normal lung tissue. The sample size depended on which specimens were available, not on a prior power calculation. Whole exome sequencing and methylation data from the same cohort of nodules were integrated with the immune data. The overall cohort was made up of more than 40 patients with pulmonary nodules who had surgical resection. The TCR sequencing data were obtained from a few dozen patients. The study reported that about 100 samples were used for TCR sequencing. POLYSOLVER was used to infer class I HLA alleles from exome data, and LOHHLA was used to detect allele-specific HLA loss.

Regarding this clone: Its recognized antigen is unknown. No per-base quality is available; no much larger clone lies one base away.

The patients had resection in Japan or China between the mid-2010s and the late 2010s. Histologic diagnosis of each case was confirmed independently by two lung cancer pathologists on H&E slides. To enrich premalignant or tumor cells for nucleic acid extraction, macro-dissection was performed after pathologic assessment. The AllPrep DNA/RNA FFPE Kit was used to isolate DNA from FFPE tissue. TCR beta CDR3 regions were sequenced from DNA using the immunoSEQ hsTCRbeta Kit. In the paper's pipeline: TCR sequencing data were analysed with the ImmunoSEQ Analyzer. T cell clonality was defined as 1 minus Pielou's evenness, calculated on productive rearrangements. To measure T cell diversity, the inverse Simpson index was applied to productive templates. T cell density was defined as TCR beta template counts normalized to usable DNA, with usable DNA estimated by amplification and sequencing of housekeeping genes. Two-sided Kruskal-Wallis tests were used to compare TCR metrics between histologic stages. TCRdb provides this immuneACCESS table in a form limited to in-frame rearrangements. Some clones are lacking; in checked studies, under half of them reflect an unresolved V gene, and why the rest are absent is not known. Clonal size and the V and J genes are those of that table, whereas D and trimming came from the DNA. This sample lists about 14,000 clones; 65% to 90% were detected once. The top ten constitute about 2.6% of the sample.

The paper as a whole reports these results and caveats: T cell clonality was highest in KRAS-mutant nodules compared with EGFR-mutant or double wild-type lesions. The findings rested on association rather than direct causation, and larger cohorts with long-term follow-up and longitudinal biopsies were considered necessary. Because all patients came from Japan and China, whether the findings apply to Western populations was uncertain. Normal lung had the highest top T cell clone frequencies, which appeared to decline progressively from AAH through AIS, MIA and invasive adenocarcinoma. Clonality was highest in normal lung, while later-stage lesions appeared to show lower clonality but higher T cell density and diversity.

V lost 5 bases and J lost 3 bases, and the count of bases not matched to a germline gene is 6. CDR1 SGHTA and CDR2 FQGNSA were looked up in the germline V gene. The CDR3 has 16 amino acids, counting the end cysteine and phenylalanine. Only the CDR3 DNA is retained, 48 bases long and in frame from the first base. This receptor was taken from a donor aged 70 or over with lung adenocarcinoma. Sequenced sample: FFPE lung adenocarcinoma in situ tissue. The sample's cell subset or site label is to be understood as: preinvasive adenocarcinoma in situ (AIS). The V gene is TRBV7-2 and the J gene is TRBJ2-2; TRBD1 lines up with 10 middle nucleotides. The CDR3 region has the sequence CASSPWGTGDTGELFF. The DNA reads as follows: TGTGCCAGCAGCCCATGGGGGACAGGGGACACCGGGGAGCTGTTTTTT.